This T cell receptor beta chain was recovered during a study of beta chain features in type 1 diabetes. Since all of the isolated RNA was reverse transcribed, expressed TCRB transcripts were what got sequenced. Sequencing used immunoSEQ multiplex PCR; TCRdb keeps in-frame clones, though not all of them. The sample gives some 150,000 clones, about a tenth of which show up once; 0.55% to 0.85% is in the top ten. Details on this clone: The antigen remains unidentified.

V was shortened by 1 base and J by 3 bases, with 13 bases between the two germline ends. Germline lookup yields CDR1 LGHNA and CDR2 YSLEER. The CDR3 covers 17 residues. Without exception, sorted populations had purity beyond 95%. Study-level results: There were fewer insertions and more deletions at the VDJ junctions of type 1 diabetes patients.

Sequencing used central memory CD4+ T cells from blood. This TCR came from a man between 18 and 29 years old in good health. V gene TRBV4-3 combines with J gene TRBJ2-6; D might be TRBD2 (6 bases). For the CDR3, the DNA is TGCGCCAGCAGCCAAGGGGGTATGGGAGGTGGGGCCAACGTCCTGACTTTC. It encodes CASSQGGMGGGANVLTF.